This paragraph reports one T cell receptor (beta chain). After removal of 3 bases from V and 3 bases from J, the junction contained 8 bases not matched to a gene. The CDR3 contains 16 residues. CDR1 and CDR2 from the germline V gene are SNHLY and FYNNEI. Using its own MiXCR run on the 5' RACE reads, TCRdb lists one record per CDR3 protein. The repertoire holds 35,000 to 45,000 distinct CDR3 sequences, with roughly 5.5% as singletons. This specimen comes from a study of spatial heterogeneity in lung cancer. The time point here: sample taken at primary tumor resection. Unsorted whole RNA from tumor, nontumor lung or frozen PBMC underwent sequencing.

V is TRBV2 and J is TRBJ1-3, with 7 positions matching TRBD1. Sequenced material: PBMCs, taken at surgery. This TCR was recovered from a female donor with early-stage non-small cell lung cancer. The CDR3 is CASSDLDRANGNTIYF. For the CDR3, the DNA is TGTGCCAGCAGTGACCTAGACAGGGCGAATGGAAACACCATATATTTT.